Reported below is one T cell receptor beta chain. The antigen is not known. The sample belongs to a study of cytomegalovirus exposure and HLA in healthy donors. Background on the study: There were 70 million to 95 million unique TCRs (from HLA-typed donors) in an early data release. Falling in the Caucasian-associated ancestry cluster were about 80% of a few hundred genotyped donors.

Study conclusions and caveats: HLA restriction was apparent for most CMV-associated TCR beta chains in a later analysis.

PCR employed 60 Vbeta and 13 Jbeta primers. Sequenced by immunoSEQ multiplex PCR; TCRdb stores in-frame clones only, minus some. The sample lists more than 95,000 clones; roughly 81% were seen once. Samples came from healthy bone marrow donors. V lost 1 base and J lost 0; bases outside the gene matches: 3. Germline-derived CDR1 and CDR2 are SGHDN and FVKESK. The CDR3 is 17 residues long. The rearrangement links TRBV14 to TRBJ2-2; TRBD1 agrees at 9 bases. Material: PBMCs. This TCR derives from a woman aged 30 to 39 in good health and CMV-seronegative. The CDR3 spells CASSQGGQGANTGELFF. CDR3 in DNA: TGTGCCAGCAGCCAAGGGGGACAGGGCGCGAACACCGGGGAGCTGTTTTTT.